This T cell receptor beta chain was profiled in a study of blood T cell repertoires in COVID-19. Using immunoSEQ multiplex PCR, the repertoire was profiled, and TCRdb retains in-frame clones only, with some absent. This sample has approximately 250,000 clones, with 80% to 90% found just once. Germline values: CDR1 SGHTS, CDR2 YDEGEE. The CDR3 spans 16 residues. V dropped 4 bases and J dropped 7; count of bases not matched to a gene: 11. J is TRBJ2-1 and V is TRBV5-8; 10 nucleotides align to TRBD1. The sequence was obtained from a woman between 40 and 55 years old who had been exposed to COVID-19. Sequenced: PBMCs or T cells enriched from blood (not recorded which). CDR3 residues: CASSTPRQGARNEQFF. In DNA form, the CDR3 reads TGTGCCAGCAGCACCCCACGACAGGGGGCGCGAAATGAGCAGTTCTTC.